Listed below are T cell receptor delta chains from one sample, sequenced in a study of Vδ1+ human thymocytes. TCRdb ran CATT on the multiplex PCR reads. The table has about 75,000 delta-chain clones, around 32% seen once; the top ten hold roughly 0.25%. The specimen sequenced was Vdelta1+ gamma-delta thymocytes from the thymus. The receptors here all came from a boy under two years old who had congenital heart surgery. The CDR3 runs from the conserved cysteine through the conserved F or W. A D gene is named only where the DNA matches it firmly. Only part of the rows carry a size: once, few, many, or a class if the clone is expanded.

v_call	cdr3_length	d_call	j_call	clone_size	cdr3_aa	cdr3_nt
TRDV1	17	.	TRDJ1	few	CALGELRGPPYTDKLIF	TGTGCTCTTGGGGAACTGCGCGGGCCTCCGTACACCGATAAACTCATCTTT
TRDV1	18	.	TRDJ1	few	CALGGFPTPGGPHDKLIF	TGTGCTCTTGGGGGCTTTCCTACGCCTGGGGGACCTCACGATAAACTCATCTTT
TRDV1	22	TRDD3	TRDJ1	.	CALGELVASYSWGIRIADKLIF	TGTGCTCTTGGGGAACTAGTAGCTTCCTACAGCTGGGGGATACGGATTGCCGATAAACTCATCTTT
TRDV1	20	.	TRDJ1	.	CALGELLILRVPQGADKLIF	TGTGCTCTTGGGGAACTCCTCATCCTCAGGGTTCCCCAAGGGGCCGATAAACTCATCTTT
TRDV1	15	.	TRDJ1	few	CALGEKYGDTDKLIF	TGTGCTCTTGGGGAAAAATATGGGGACACCGATAAACTCATCTTT
TRDV1	22	TRDD3	TRDJ1	once	CALGDSTFLPPGIPSYTDKLIF	TGTGCTCTTGGGGACTCCACGTTCCTCCCCCCGGGGATACCCTCGTACACCGATAAACTCATCTTT
TRDV1	23	TRDD3	TRDJ1	.	CALGELPLFTGGYAGLPTDKLIF	TGTGCTCTTGGGGAACTTCCCCTGTTTACTGGGGGATACGCAGGGCTCCCTACCGATAAACTCATCTTT
TRDV2	20	TRDD3	TRDJ1	many	CACDRGRWRDTPRYTDKLIF	TGTGCCTGTGACCGCGGACGATGGAGGGATACCCCCCGGTACACCGATAAACTCATCTTT
TRDV1	19	TRDD3	TRDJ1	.	CALGEPRPGGFRYTDKLIF	TGTGCTCTTGGGGAACCCCGTCCTGGGGGGTTCCGGTACACCGATAAACTCATCTTT
TRDV1	21	TRDD3	TRDJ1	.	CALGELFPTKTGGYSADKLIF	TGTGCTCTTGGGGAACTTTTTCCTACCAAGACTGGGGGATACTCAGCCGATAAACTCATCTTT
TRDV1	19	TRDD3	TRDJ1	few	CALGEIVLYWGIPTDKLIF	TGTGCTCTTGGGGAAATCGTCCTCTACTGGGGGATACCCACCGATAAACTCATCTTT
TRDV1	22	.	TRDJ1	few	CALGDASLPTLLGDRMTDKLIF	TGTGCTCTTGGGGACGCAAGCCTTCCTACACTTCTGGGGGATAGGATGACCGATAAACTCATCTTT
TRDV1	19	.	TRDJ1	.	CALGELRLISGLGTDKLIF	TGTGCTCTTGGGGAACTACGTCTTATTTCTGGCCTAGGGACCGATAAACTCATCTTT
TRDV1	18	TRDD3	TRDJ1	few	CALGELVPRGYYADKLIF	TGTGCTCTTGGGGAACTAGTACCGAGGGGATATTACGCCGATAAACTCATCTTT
TRDV1	14	.	TRDJ1	few	CALGEGPPCFELIF	TGTGCTCTTGGGGAAGGGCCTCCCTGCTTCGAACTCATCTTT
TRDV1	19	TRDD3	TRDJ1	few	CALGEQFYSLWGLTDKLIF	TGTGCTCTTGGGGAACAGTTCTATAGTCTCTGGGGGCTCACCGATAAACTCATCTTT
TRDV1	23	.	TRDJ1	.	CALGELEGSYFGGETRYTDKLIF	TGTGCTCTTGGGGAACTAGAGGGTTCCTATTTTGGGGGAGAAACAAGATACACCGATAAACTCATCTTT
TRDV2	16	TRDD3	TRDJ1	many	CACDTALGDTSDKLIF	TGTGCCTGTGACACCGCGTTGGGGGATACTTCCGATAAACTCATCTTT
TRDV1	18	.	TRDJ1	.	CALGELTYPYWERDKLIF	TGTGCTCTTGGGGAACTTACCTACCCGTACTGGGAAAGAGATAAACTCATCTTT
TRDV1	20	TRDD3	TRDJ1	few	CALGTRMLVLGDSGTDKLIF	TGTGCTCTTGGGACACGGATGTTAGTACTGGGGGATAGTGGCACCGATAAACTCATCTTT
TRDV1	22	TRDD3	TRDJ1	.	CALGLPPSWGDTQIRYTDKLIF	TGTGCTCTTGGGCTCCCCCCCTCTTGGGGGGATACTCAAATTCGTTACACCGATAAACTCATCTTT
TRDV1	13	TRDD3	TRDJ1	few	CALGFGGSDKLIF	TGTGCTCTTGGGTTTGGGGGATCCGATAAACTCATCTTT
TRDV1	17	.	TRDJ1	.	CALRHYVVGSFSDKLIF	TGTGCTCTTCGACACTACGTGGTTGGGTCATTCAGCGATAAACTCATCTTT
TRDV1	22	TRDD3	TRDJ1	.	CALGELGRRRTGDAEYTDKLIF	TGTGCTCTTGGGGAACTAGGCCGACGCCGTACTGGGGATGCGGAGTACACCGATAAACTCATCTTT
TRDV1	19	TRDD3	TRDJ1	.	CALGELWAGGYAYADKLIF	TGTGCTCTTGGGGAACTTTGGGCTGGGGGATACGCGTACGCCGATAAACTCATCTTT
TRDV1	18	TRDD3	TRDJ1	.	CALGELPWGLHYTDKLIF	TGTGCTCTTGGGGAACTCCCCTGGGGGCTACATTACACCGATAAACTCATCTTT
TRDV2	17	TRDD3	TRDJ1	few	CACDTAGGYLRTDKLIF	TGTGCCTGTGACACCGCTGGGGGATACTTGAGGACCGATAAACTCATCTTT